Listed below are T cell receptor beta chains from one sample, sequenced in a study of beta chain features in type 1 diabetes. The data were produced by immunoSEQ multiplex PCR, yet TCRdb's version contains in-frame clones alone and is incomplete. Among over 700,000 clones listed, roughly 17% were seen once. The sample taken for sequencing was naive CD4+ T cells from blood. All receptors derive from a woman under 30 in good health. Each CDR3 is given with its conserved first and last residue. A D gene is named only where the DNA matches it firmly. Clone size is given for some rows only: seen once, a few or many times, or a class if the clone is expanded.

TRBJ2-5 NA TRBV7-9 NA CASSLSGVVETQYF TGTGCCAGCAGCTTGTCGGGGGTGGTAGAGACCCAGTACTTC
TRBJ2-1 few TRBV5-1 NA CASKELGIGEQFF TGCGCCAGCAAAGAACTAGGTATCGGTGAGCAGTTCTTC
TRBJ1-1 NA TRBV18 NA CASSPAYRGYTEAFF TGTGCCAGCTCACCGGCTTACAGAGGATACACTGAAGCTTTCTTT
TRBJ2-4 many TRBV13 TRBD1 CASSAGTGSLVQYF TGTGCCAGCAGTGCCGGGACAGGGTCGTTGGTTCAGTACTTC
TRBJ2-7 NA TRBV19 TRBD1 CASSAGTASSYEQYF TGTGCCAGTAGTGCAGGGACAGCCAGCTCCTACGAGCAGTACTTC
TRBJ1-4 NA TRBV6-6 NA CASTPDEKLFF TGTGCCAGCACCCCGGATGAAAAACTGTTTTTT
TRBJ2-5 few TRBV5-6 NA CASSLRAGTNQETQYF TGTGCCAGCAGCTTGAGGGCAGGAACCAATCAAGAGACCCAGTACTTC
TRBJ2-1 few TRBV28 NA CASSPRTRREQFF TGTGCCAGCAGCCCCAGGACACGGCGGGAGCAGTTCTTC
TRBJ2-6 few TRBV19 NA CASSVQGTGANVLTF TGTGCCAGTAGTGTACAGGGTACTGGGGCCAACGTCCTGACTTTC
TRBJ2-5 NA TRBV4-2 TRBD2 CASSQEASAGGQETQYF TGTGCCAGCAGCCAAGAGGCGTCCGCGGGGGGCCAAGAGACCCAGTACTTC
TRBJ2-7 NA TRBV18 NA CASSPRDGPYEQYF TGTGCCAGCTCACCACGGGACGGACCCTACGAGCAGTACTTC
TRBJ2-1 few TRBV6-6 NA CASSFRNEQFF TGTGCCAGCAGTTTTAGGAATGAGCAGTTCTTC
TRBJ2-6 many TRBV7-2 NA CASGTTGANVLTF TGTGCCAGCGGGACAACTGGGGCCAACGTCCTGACTTTC
TRBJ2-1 few TRBV4-2 NA CASSHGAPGNEQFF TGTGCCAGCAGCCACGGGGCCCCAGGGAATGAGCAGTTCTTC
TRBJ2-2 NA TRBV14 NA CASNRGAGNTGELFF TGTGCCAGCAACAGGGGAGCGGGGAACACCGGGGAGCTGTTTTTT
TRBJ2-7 few TRBV7-9 NA CASSPRSGIGAIEQYF TGTGCCAGCAGCCCCAGATCCGGGATAGGGGCCATCGAGCAGTACTTC
TRBJ2-7 NA TRBV7-2 TRBD2 CASSLMGTSRHYEQYF TGTGCCAGCAGCTTAATGGGGACTAGTAGGCACTACGAGCAGTACTTC
TRBJ1-3 NA TRBV28 NA CASRVDGNTIYF TGTGCCAGCAGGGTGGATGGAAACACCATATATTTT
TRBJ2-7 NA TRBV19 NA CASSMKQDVSYEQYF TGTGCCAGTAGTATGAAACAGGACGTATCCTACGAGCAGTACTTC
TRBJ2-1 few TRBV11-3 NA CASSLGQVGMYNEQFF TGTGCCAGCAGCTTAGGCCAAGTGGGAATGTACAATGAGCAGTTCTTC
TRBJ2-3 NA TRBV7-2 NA CASSQADTQYF TGTGCCAGCAGCCAGGCGGATACGCAGTATTTT
TRBJ2-1 NA TRBV29-1 NA CSVRGGGAPGAPNEQFF TGCAGCGTCCGGGGAGGGGGCGCCCCGGGTGCCCCGAATGAGCAGTTCTTC
TRBJ1-3 few TRBV10-2 NA CASREVGEMAGNTIYF TGCGCCAGCAGAGAGGTGGGGGAGATGGCTGGAAACACCATATATTTT
TRBJ2-7 few TRBV15 TRBD2 CATSRAAGVPYEQYF TGTGCCACCAGCAGAGCAGCGGGAGTTCCCTACGAGCAGTACTTC
TRBJ2-1 few TRBV7-8 TRBD1 CASSLERGGREQFF TGTGCCAGCAGCTTAGAAAGAGGGGGCCGTGAGCAGTTCTTC
TRBJ2-1 NA TRBV29-1 TRBD1 CSVDGLQGDEQFF TGCAGCGTTGATGGTCTACAGGGGGATGAGCAGTTCTTC
TRBJ2-7 NA TRBV7-2 TRBD2 CASSLVPSGKKSYEQYF TGTGCCAGCAGCTTAGTTCCTAGCGGGAAGAAGAGCTACGAGCAGTACTTC
TRBJ2-7 few TRBV6-5 NA CASRTGVGSSYEQYF TGTGCCAGCAGGACGGGAGTCGGTAGCTCCTACGAGCAGTACTTC
TRBJ2-1 NA TRBV9 TRBD1 CASSRDPTGGRNNEQFF TGTGCCAGCAGCAGAGACCCGACAGGGGGAAGGAACAATGAGCAGTTCTTC
TRBJ1-5 NA TRBV28 NA CASSLSRQTHQPQHF TGTGCCAGCAGTTTATCAAGACAGACGCATCAGCCCCAGCATTTT
TRBJ2-7 NA TRBV11-2 NA CASSLSPGSQRYEQYF TGTGCCAGCAGCTTATCCCCCGGGAGCCAGCGATACGAGCAGTACTTC
TRBJ2-1 NA TRBV10-3 NA CAISGQEDNEQFF TGTGCCATCAGTGGACAAGAAGACAATGAGCAGTTCTTC
TRBJ2-7 few TRBV16 NA CASSRNWQTYEQYF TGTGCCAGCAGCCGGAACTGGCAGACCTACGAGCAGTACTTC
TRBJ2-1 few TRBV29-1 TRBD1 CSVGDRGIEDNEQFF TGCAGCGTTGGGGACAGGGGAATCGAGGACAATGAGCAGTTCTTC
TRBJ2-7 NA TRBV28 NA CASSPARTPLRYF TGTGCCAGCAGTCCCGCGCGGACACCTCTAAGGTACTTC
TRBJ2-5 few TRBV7-9 NA CASSSRETQYF TGTGCCAGCAGCTCGCGAGAGACCCAGTACTTC
TRBJ2-1 few TRBV2 NA CASRALLTPGEQFF TGTGCCAGCAGAGCCCTATTGACCCCCGGTGAGCAGTTCTTC
TRBJ2-1 few TRBV2 NA CASSERWFNEQFF TGTGCCAGCAGTGAACGATGGTTCAATGAGCAGTTCTTC
TRBJ2-1 few TRBV7-8 TRBD1 CASSQDRGAYNEQFF TGTGCCAGCAGCCAAGACAGGGGTGCCTACAATGAGCAGTTCTTC
TRBJ2-1 NA TRBV28 TRBD2 CASQFSGTSYNEQFF TGTGCCAGCCAATTTAGCGGGACCTCCTACAATGAGCAGTTCTTC
TRBJ2-7 few TRBV7-2 TRBD2 CASSPGLVISEQYF TGTGCCAGCAGCCCGGGACTAGTTATTAGCGAGCAGTACTTC
TRBJ2-7 NA TRBV5-4 NA CASSSGIYEQYF TGTGCCAGCAGCTCGGGAATCTACGAGCAGTACTTC
TRBJ1-1 NA TRBV4-2 NA CASSQDAGRLNTEAFF TGTGCCAGCAGCCAAGATGCCGGACGGCTGAACACTGAAGCTTTCTTT
TRBJ2-7 NA TRBV5-1 NA CASSYNPGPTYEQYF TGCGCCAGCAGCTATAACCCGGGACCTACCTACGAGCAGTACTTC
TRBJ2-3 few TRBV11-3 NA CASSSRSDTQYF TGTGCCAGCAGCTCCCGGTCAGATACGCAGTATTTT